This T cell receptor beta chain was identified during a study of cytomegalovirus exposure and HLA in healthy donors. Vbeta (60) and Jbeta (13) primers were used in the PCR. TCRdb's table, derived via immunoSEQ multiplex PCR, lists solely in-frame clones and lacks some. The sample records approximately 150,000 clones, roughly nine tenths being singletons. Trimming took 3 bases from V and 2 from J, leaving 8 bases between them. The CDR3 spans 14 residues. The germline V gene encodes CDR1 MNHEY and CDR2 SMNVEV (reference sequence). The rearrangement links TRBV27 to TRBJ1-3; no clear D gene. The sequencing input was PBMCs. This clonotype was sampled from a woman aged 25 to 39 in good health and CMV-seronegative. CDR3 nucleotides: TGTGCCAGCAGTTTGGGCAGTGCTGGAAACACCATATATTTT. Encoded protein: CASSLGSAGNTIYF.